Given below is one T cell receptor (beta chain) in context. Antigen specificity is unknown. This CDR3 comprises 14 residues. In germline, CDR1 is SGHRS, CDR2 YFSETQ. V was shortened by 0 bases and J by 6 bases, with 12 bases between the two germline ends. This record comes from a study of shared clonotypes between healthy human individuals. Whole-study results and caveats: Sample collection involved blood only; tissue repertoires are likely different.

CD4+ cells were split into CD45RA+ naive and CD45RA-negative memory subsets. Genomic DNA per cell subset filled all wells of several immunoSEQ plates. Original analysis: As immunoSEQ supplied junction-only sequences (without quality scores), filtering differed. The assay was immunoSEQ multiplex PCR, and TCRdb's table has in-frame clones only and misses some. D and trimming were read from the DNA, whereas the V and J calls and clone size are those reported in that table. The table has roughly 1,500,000 clones, around 98.5% seen once. J is TRBJ1-2 and V is TRBV5-1; D remains unclear. The clonotype was recovered from a man aged 30 to 39 in good health. Sample: naive CD4+ T cells sorted from blood. Subset meaning: CD45RA+ positively selected. CDR3 sequence (DNA): TGCGCCAGCAGCTTGGGTACAACAGCGAATGGCTACACCTTC. Its protein product is CASSLGTTANGYTF.